This T cell receptor beta chain stems from a study of PD-1 blockade in classical Hodgkin lymphoma. V was cut by 6 bases and J by 3 bases, with 12 bases left in between. Germline V gives CDR1 SGHVS, CDR2 FQNEAQ. The CDR3 spans 13 residues. The protocol was immunoSEQ multiplex PCR, while the TCRdb copy is restricted to in-frame clones and leaves out a portion. The top ten clones hold 10% of a sample with 9,500 to 13,000 clones, roughly 80% of them seen once. Patients all relapsed after autologous stem cell transplantation, and there was variation in brentuximab vedotin exposure. The clonotype was recovered from a human donor with classical Hodgkin lymphoma. This sequence joins TRBV7-8 and TRBJ2-7; no clear D gene. The starting material was peripheral blood mononuclear cells (PBMCs), obtained at baseline. CDR3 nucleotides: TGTGCCAGCAGATCTGACGACGGCTACGAGCAGTACTTC. It translates to CASRSDDGYEQYF.